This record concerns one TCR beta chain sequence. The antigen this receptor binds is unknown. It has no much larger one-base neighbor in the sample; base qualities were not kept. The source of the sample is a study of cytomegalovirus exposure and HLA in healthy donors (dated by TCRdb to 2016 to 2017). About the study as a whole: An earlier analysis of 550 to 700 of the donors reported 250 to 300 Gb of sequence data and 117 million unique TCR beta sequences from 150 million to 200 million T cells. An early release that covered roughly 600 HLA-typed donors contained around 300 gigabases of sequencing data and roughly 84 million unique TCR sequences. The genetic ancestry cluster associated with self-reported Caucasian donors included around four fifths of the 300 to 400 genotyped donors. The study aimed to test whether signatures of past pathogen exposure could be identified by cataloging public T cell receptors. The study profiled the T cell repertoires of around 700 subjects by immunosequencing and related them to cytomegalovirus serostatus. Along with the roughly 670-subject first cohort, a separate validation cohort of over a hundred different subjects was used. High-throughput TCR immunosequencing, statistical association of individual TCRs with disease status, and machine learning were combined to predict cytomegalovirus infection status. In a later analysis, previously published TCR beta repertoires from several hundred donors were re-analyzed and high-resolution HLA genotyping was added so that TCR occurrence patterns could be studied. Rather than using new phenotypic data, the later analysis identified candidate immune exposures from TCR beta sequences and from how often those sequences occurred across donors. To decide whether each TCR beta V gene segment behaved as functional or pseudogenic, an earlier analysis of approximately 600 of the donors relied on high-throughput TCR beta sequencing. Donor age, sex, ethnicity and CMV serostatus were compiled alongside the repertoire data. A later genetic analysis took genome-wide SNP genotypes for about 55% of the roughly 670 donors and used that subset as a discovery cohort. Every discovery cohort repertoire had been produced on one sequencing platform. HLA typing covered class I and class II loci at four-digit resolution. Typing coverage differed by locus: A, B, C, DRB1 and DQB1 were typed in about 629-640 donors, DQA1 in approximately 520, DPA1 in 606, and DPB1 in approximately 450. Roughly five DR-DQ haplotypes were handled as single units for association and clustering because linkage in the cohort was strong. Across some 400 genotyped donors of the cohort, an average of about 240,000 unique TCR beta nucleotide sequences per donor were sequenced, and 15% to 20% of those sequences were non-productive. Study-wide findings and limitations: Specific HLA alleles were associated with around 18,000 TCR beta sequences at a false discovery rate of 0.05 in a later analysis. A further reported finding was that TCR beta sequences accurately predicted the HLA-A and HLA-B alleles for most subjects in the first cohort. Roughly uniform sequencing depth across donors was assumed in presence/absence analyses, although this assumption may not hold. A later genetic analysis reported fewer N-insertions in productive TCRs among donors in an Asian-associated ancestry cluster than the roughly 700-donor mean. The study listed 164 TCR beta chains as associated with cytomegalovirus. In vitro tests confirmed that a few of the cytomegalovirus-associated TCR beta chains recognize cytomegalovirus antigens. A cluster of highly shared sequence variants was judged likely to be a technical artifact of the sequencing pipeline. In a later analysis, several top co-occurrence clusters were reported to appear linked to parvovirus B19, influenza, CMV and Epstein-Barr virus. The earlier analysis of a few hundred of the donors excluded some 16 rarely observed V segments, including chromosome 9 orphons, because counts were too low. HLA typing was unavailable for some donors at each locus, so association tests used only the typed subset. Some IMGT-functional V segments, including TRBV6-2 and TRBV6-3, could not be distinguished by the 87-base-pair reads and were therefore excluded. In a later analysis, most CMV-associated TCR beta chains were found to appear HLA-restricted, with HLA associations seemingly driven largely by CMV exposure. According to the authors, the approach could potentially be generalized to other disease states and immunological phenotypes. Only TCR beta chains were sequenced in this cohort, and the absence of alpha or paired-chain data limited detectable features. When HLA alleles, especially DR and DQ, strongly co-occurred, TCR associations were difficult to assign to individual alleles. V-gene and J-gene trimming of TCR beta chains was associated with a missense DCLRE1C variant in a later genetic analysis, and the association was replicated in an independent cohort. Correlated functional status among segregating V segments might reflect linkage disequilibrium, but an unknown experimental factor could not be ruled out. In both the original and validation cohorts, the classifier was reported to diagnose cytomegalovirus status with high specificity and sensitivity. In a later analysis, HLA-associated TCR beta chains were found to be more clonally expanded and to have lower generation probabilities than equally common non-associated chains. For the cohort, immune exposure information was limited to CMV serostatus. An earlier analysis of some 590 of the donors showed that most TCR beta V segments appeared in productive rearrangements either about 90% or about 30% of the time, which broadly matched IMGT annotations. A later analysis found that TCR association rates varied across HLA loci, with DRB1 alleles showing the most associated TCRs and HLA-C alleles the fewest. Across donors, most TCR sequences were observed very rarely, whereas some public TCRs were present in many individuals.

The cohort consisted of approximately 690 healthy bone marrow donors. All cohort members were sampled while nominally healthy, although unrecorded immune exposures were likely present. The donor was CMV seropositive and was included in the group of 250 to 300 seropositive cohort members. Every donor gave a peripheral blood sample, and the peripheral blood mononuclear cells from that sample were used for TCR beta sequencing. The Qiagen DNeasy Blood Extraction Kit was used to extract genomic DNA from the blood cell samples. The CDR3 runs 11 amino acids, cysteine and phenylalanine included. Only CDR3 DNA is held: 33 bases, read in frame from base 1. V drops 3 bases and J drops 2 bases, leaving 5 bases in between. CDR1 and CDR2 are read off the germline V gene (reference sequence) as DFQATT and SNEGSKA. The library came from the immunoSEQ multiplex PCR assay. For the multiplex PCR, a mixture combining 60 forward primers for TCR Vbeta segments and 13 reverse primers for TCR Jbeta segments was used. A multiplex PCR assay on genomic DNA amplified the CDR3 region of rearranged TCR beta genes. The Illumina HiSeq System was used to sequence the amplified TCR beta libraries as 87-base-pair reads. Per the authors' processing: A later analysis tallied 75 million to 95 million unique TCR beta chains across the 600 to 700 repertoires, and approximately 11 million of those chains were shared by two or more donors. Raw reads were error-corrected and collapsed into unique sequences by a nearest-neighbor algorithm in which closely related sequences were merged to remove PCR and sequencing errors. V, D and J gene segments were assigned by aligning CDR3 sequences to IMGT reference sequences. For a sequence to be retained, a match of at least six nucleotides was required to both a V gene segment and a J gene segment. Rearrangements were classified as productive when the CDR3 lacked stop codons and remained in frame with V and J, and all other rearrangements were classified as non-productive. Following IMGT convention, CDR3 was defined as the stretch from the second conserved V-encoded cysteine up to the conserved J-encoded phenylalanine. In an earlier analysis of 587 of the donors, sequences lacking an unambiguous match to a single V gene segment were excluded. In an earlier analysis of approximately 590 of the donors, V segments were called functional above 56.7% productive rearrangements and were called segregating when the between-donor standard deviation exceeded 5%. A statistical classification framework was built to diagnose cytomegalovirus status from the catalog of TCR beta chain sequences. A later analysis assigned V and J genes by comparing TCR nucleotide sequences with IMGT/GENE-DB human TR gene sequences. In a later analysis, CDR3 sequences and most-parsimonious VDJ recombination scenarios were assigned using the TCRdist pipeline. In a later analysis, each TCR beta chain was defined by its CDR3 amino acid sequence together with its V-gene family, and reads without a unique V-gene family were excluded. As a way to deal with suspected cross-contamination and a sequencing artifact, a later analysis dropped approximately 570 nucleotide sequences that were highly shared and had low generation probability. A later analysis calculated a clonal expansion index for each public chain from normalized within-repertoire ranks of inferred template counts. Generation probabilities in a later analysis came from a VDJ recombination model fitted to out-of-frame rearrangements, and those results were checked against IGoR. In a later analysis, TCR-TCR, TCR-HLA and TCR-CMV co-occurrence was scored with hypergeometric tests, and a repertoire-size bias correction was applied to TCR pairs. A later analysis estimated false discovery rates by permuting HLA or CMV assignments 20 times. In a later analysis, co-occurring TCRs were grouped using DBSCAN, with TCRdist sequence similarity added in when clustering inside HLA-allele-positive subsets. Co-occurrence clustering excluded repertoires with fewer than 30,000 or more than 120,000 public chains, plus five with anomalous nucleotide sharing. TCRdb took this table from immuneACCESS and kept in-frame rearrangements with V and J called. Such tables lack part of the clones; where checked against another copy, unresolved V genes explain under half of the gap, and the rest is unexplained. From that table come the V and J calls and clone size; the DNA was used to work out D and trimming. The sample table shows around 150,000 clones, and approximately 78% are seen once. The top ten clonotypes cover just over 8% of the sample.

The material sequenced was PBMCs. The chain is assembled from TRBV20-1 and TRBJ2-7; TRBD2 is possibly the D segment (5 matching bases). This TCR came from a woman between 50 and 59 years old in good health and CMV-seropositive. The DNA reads TGCAGTGCTAGGCGGGCCTACGAGCAGTACTTC. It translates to CSARRAYEQYF.